The 21 T cell receptor beta chains reported below all come from one sample, sequenced in a study of response to subunit inactivated influenza vaccine. MiXCR, applied by TCRdb to the RT-PCR reads, yields one record per CDR3 protein. Of under 200,000 distinct CDR3 sequences in the sample, about 11% were seen once. The starting material was CD8+ T cells sorted from PBMCs, obtained around 25 months after vaccination. These TCRs come from a man in his fifties or sixties who received an inactivated influenza vaccine.

The V gene is TRBV7-8, the J gene TRBJ1-2; a weak D match, TRBD1 (5 bases). CDR1 and CDR2 (germline): SGHVS, FQNEAQ. CDR3 length: 14 residues. Between the trimmed V and J ends, which lost 4 bases and 4 bases, there was a span of 13 bases. CDR3 protein: CASSSDSTTYGYTF. Here the CDR3 DNA reads TGTGCCAGCAGCTCCGACAGCACCACCTATGGCTACACCTTC. Based on the CDR3 plus reference TRBV7-8 and TRBJ1-2, the full variable domain is GAGVSQSPRYKVAKRGQDVALRCDPISGHVSLFWYQQALGQGPEFLTYFQNEAQLDKSGLPSDRFFAERPEGSVSTLKIQRTQQEDSAVYLCASSSDSTTYGYTFGSGTRLTVV.

V gene TRBV7-9 combines with J gene TRBJ1-3, with D possibly TRBD1 on 6 matching bases. Germline V gene lookup returns CDR1 SEHNR and CDR2 FQNEAQ (reference sequence). The CDR3 is 16 amino acids. V shed 7 bases and J shed 0 bases, with 16 bases lying between them. CDR3 region: CASTLSRGTSGNTIYF. The CDR3 nucleotides read TGTGCCAGCACTCTAAGCAGGGGTACCTCTGGAAACACCATATATTTT. Full variable domain (missing parts from reference TRBV7-9 and TRBJ1-3): DTGVSQNPRHKITKRGQNVTFRCDPISEHNRLYWYRQTLGQGPEFLTYFQNEAQLEKSRLLSDRFSAERPKGSFSTLEIQRTEQGDSAMYLCASTLSRGTSGNTIYFGEGSWLTVV.

The chain carries TRBV7-9 and TRBJ2-7; no firm D call. This CDR3 spans 13 amino acids. Germline CDR1 SEHNR, CDR2 FQNEAQ (reference sequence). The V gene lost 2 bases and the J gene lost 2 bases, with 7 bases spanning the gap. Here the CDR3 reads CASSLITAYEQYF. CDR3 in DNA: TGTGCCAGCAGCTTAATAACAGCCTACGAGCAGTACTTC.

The CDR3 protein is CASSQDIEDSLDEQYF. The CDR3 region has the DNA TGTGCCAGCAGCCAAGATATTGAAGACAGTCTCGACGAGCAGTACTTC. The chain recombines TRBV3-1 with TRBJ2-7; D is possibly TRBD1 (5 bases). Germline V gives CDR1 LGHDT, CDR2 YNNKEL (reference sequence). The CDR3 contains 16 residues. Trimming left V 0 bases short and J 5 bases short, with 17 bases between.

This sequence joins TRBV6-2 or TRBV6-3 and TRBJ2-5, with a weak D call TRBD1 (5 bases). The CDR3 extends over 15 amino acids. The V gene's germline CDR1 is MNHEY and CDR2 SVGEGT. Trimming pared 5 bases from V and 5 bases from J, leaving 18 bases between. Here the CDR3 reads CASSPDSLTWETQYF. DNA of the CDR3: TGTGCCAGCAGTCCTGACAGCCTTACCTGGGAGACCCAGTACTTC.

The J gene is TRBJ1-2, the V gene TRBV12-3 or TRBV12-4, with 8 bases identical to TRBD1. The CDR3 has 13 residues. Trimming at V came to 6 bases and at J to 4 bases, leaving 4 bases not matched to a gene. This CDR3 is CASRGRGLYGYTF. The CDR3 DNA reads TGTGCCAGCAGGGGCAGGGGGCTCTATGGCTACACCTTC.

This clonotype has only a few counts. This sequence joins TRBV7-2 and TRBJ1-5; D remains ambiguous. Germline-derived CDR1 and CDR2 are SGHTA and FQGNSA. The V gene lost 7 bases and the J gene lost 5 bases, with 0 bases spanning the gap. The CDR3 consists of 9 residues. Written as DNA, the CDR3 is TGTGCCAGCAATCAGCCCCAGCATTTT. Translation: CASNQPQHF.

This clonotype occurred many times. The rearrangement links TRBV6-2 or TRBV6-3 to TRBJ2-1; TRBD2 matches 8 bases. Per germline, CDR1 MNHEY and CDR2 SVGEGT. CDR3 length: 13 residues. With V trimmed by 7 bases and J by 9 bases, 8 bases remained unmatched. This CDR3 reads CASMGAGGVEQFF. As DNA, the CDR3 is TGTGCCAGCATGGGGGCGGGAGGAGTTGAGCAGTTCTTC.

The chain employs TRBV4-1 and TRBJ2-1; D is unclear. The ends were cut back, 0 bases at V and 8 bases at J, with 17 bases in the middle. CDR1 and CDR2 (germline): MGHRA, YSYEKL. The CDR3 is 16 amino acids. The CDR3 DNA reads as TGCGCCAGCAGCCAAGATGGGTACAAAATAACCGATGAGCAGTTCTTC. Protein: CASSQDGYKITDEQFF.

The chain carries TRBV19 and TRBJ2-7; 9 positions match TRBD1. V was clipped by 1 base and J by 5 bases; unmatched bases: 6. CDR3 length: 15 residues. Germline values: CDR1 LNHDA, CDR2 SQIVND (reference sequence). The CDR3 protein is CASSIAGTGSDEQYF. The CDR3 coding sequence is TGTGCCAGTAGTATAGCCGGGACAGGGAGCGACGAGCAGTACTTC.

This clonotype has only a few counts. V gene TRBV7-8 combines with J gene TRBJ1-2; D remains ambiguous. The CDR3 sequence is 17 residues long. In germline, CDR1 is SGHVS, CDR2 FQNEAQ. V was shortened by 3 bases and J by 0 bases, with 17 bases between the two germline ends. This chain's CDR3 is CASSLNSMLGPNYGYTF. CDR3 DNA sequence: TGTGCCAGCAGCTTGAATTCGATGTTAGGACCTAACTATGGCTACACCTTC.

The gene calls are TRBV20-1 and TRBJ2-7, with 13 bases fitting TRBD2. V dropped 3 bases and J dropped 5; count of bases not matched to a gene: 7. Germline CDR1 is DFQATT and CDR2 is SNEGSKA (reference sequence). This CDR3 has 15 residues. The CDR3 sequence: CSASRTGLAGDEQYF. As DNA, the CDR3 is TGCAGTGCTAGTCGAACCGGACTAGCGGGAGACGAGCAGTACTTC.

Only a few counts were recorded for this clonotype. This CDR3 is CASSLGLGSLAADTQYF. The CDR3, as DNA: TGTGCCAGCAGCTTAGGACTTGGGAGTCTTGCGGCAGATACGCAGTATTTT. V usage is TRBV13 and J usage is TRBJ2-3; D possibly corresponds to TRBD2 (5 bases). V dropped 0 bases and J dropped 4 bases, with 17 bases sitting between them. Per germline, CDR1 PRHDT and CDR2 FYEKMQ (reference sequence). CDR3 length: 17 residues.

This clonotype was detected only a few times. The chain employs TRBV6-5 and TRBJ1-3; no reliable D call. V was clipped by 0 bases and J by 3 bases, with 12 bases between them. CDR3 length equals 16 residues. Germline values: CDR1 MNHEY, CDR2 SVGAGI. DNA of the CDR3: TGTGCCAGCAGTTACTCGAGGGTCGACGGTGGAAACACCATATATTTT. Its translation: CASSYSRVDGGNTIYF.

The chain links TRBV10-1 to TRBJ2-3, with D maybe TRBD2 (5 bases). CDR1 and CDR2 from the germline V gene are WNHNN and SYGVQD (reference sequence). This CDR3 contains 14 residues. Trimming took 8 bases from V and 6 from J, leaving 18 bases between them. CDR3 sequence reads: CASLLKAGLDTQYF. The CDR3 DNA sequence: TGCGCCAGCCTGCTGAAGGCGGGTCTGGATACGCAGTATTTT.

This rearrangement joins TRBV12-3 or TRBV12-4 to TRBJ1-1; D gene ambiguous. Between the trimmed V and J ends, which lost 5 bases and 6 bases, there was a span of 7 bases. The CDR3 loop spans 11 amino acids. CDR3: CASSERAEAFF. CDR3 DNA sequence: TGTGCCAGCAGTGAAAGGGCTGAAGCTTTCTTT.

The rearrangement uses TRBV5-1 and TRBJ2-7; TRBD2 agrees at 16 bases. CDR3 length equals 17 residues. Unmatched junction bases numbered 11, after V lost 4 bases and J lost 7 bases. From germline, CDR1 is SGHRS and CDR2 YFSETQ. CDR3 sequence (DNA): TGCGCCAGCAGCGGGACTAGCGGGAGGGAATCTCCTGAGGAGCAGTACTTC. This gives the protein CASSGTSGRESPEEQYF.

V usage is TRBV6-1 and J usage is TRBJ2-7; D is perhaps TRBD1 (6 bases). Per the germline V gene, CDR1 is MNHNS and CDR2 is SASEGT. V was cut by 6 bases and J by 7 bases, with 22 bases left in between. This CDR3 has 15 residues. CDR3 sequence (DNA): TGTGCCAGCAGCGACAGAAGCCGGTCTCAGGGGGAGCAGTACTTC. It codes for CASSDRSRSQGEQYF.

The chain joins TRBV15 to TRBJ2-3; possible D gene TRBD2, 5 bases. In germline, CDR1 is LNHNV, CDR2 YYDKDF (reference sequence). This CDR3 region has 17 residues. Trimming pared 0 bases from V and 3 bases from J, leaving 16 bases between. Here the CDR3 reads CATSRDWPQTRTDTQYF. DNA of the CDR3: TGTGCCACCAGCAGAGATTGGCCCCAAACTAGAACAGATACGCAGTATTTT.

This CDR3 reads CASSLTGGLIEQYF. CDR3 nucleotide sequence: TGTGCCAGCAGCTTGACGGGAGGGCTTATCGAGCAGTACTTC. The J gene is TRBJ2-7, the V gene TRBV5-6; 8 bases are shared with TRBD2. Trimming removed 1 base from V and 6 bases from J; junction bases left unmatched: 6. Germline CDR1 and CDR2: SGHDT and YYEEEE. The CDR3 extends over 14 amino acids. Combining the CDR3 with reference TRBV5-6 and TRBJ2-7 gives the whole variable domain DAGVTQSPTHLIKTRGQQVTLRCSPKSGHDTVSWYQQALGQGPQFIFQYYEEEERQRGNFPDRFSGHQFPNYSSELNVNALLLGDSALYLCASSLTGGLIEQYFGPGTRLTVT.

V gene TRBV15 combines with J gene TRBJ2-3; the D gene is possibly TRBD2 (6 bases). Trimming stripped 2 bases from V and 1 base from J, with 16 bases between. Germline CDR1 reads LNHNV; CDR2 reads YYDKDF (reference sequence). This CDR3 contains 17 residues. CDR3 in DNA: TGTGCCACCAGCAGACACCAGGTAGCGGTCGGCACAGATACGCAGTATTTT. This encodes CATSRHQVAVGTDTQYF.